These T cell receptor beta chains were read from a single sample in a study of blood T cell repertoires in COVID-19. Profiling relied on immunoSEQ multiplex PCR, and the TCRdb table lists in-frame clones only, not all of them. Here the sample spans about 430,000 clones, more than 80% being singletons. Specimen: PBMCs or T cells enriched from blood (not recorded which). These receptors were collected from a man younger than 45 who had recovered from COVID-19. Each CDR3 is given with its conserved first and last residue. The D gene is left open where the match is weak. Rows give clone size only sometimes, using once, few, many, or a class for an expanded clone.

d_gene,j_gene,abundance,v_gene,CDR3nt,CDR3aa
NA,TRBJ1-5,NA,TRBV12-3/TRBV12-4,TGTGCCAGCAGGGCGGAGGGCCCTCAGCCCCAGCATTTT,CASRAEGPQPQHF
NA,TRBJ2-3,NA,TRBV9,TGTGCCAGCAGCCCGCAACCGGGTACCGATACGCAGTATTTT,CASSPQPGTDTQYF
TRBD2,TRBJ2-3,NA,TRBV13,TGTGCCAGCCGAAGTAGCGGGGTTATCTTCACAGATACGCAGTATTTT,CASRSSGVIFTDTQYF
TRBD1,TRBJ1-2,NA,TRBV6-2/TRBV6-3,TGTGCCAGCAGCCAGGGGACAGGACAGAACGGCTACACCTTC,CASSQGTGQNGYTF
NA,TRBJ1-2,NA,TRBV9,TGTGCCAGCAGCGTAGAGGACAGCTTACAAGGCTACACCTTC,CASSVEDSLQGYTF
NA,TRBJ1-1,NA,TRBV28,TGTGCCAGCAGCAACGTCCAGGAGAACACTGAAGCTTTCTTT,CASSNVQENTEAFF
NA,TRBJ1-2,NA,TRBV30,TGTGCCTGGAGTGTACTTATCAACTATGGCTACACCTTC,CAWSVLINYGYTF
TRBD2,TRBJ2-1,once,TRBV27,TGTGCCAGCAGTTTTTCACTAGCGAATGAGCAGTTCTTC,CASSFSLANEQFF
NA,TRBJ1-4,NA,TRBV12-5,TGTGCTAGTGGTTTGGTTAGGGGGGGACGTGAAAAACTGTTTTTT,CASGLVRGGREKLFF
TRBD1,TRBJ2-3,once,TRBV3-1/TRBV3-2,TGTGCCAGCAGCTCGTACCCCGGGACAGGGGGCACAGATACGCAGTATTTT,CASSSYPGTGGTDTQYF
NA,TRBJ2-7,NA,TRBV5-1,TGCGCCAGCAGACAGGACTCCTACGAGCAGTACTTC,CASRQDSYEQYF
TRBD2,TRBJ2-2,few,TRBV12-5,TGTGCTAGTGGCGGCGGGGGTACCGGGGAGCTGTTTTTT,CASGGGGTGELFF
TRBD1,TRBJ2-7,NA,TRBV30,TGTGCCGGGGGGACAGGGGGCTACCACGAGCAGTACTTC,CAGGTGGYHEQYF
TRBD1,TRBJ1-1,NA,TRBV12-3/TRBV12-4,TGTGCCAGCAGTCGAGGAGCAGGGGGTGAAGCTTTCTTT,CASSRGAGGEAFF
TRBD1,TRBJ1-6,NA,TRBV15,TGTGCCACCAGCCTCCGACAGGGTGGTTCACCCCTCCACTTT,CATSLRQGGSPLHF
NA,TRBJ1-3,NA,TRBV30,TGTGCCTGGAGTCCTCTTTCGGGGTTTGGAAACACCATATATTTT,CAWSPLSGFGNTIYF
TRBD1,TRBJ1-2,NA,TRBV3-1/TRBV3-2,TGTGCCAGCAGCCAAGATGGGGCAGGGGGTAGCGACTACACCTTC,CASSQDGAGGSDYTF
TRBD1,TRBJ1-2,once,TRBV28,TGTGCCAGCAGCCCGGGGACAGTCGTCACATCACTCTATGGCTACACCTTC,CASSPGTVVTSLYGYTF
NA,TRBJ1-6,NA,TRBV28,TGTGCCAGCAGTAACGGAGGGTATAATTCACCCCTCCACTTT,CASSNGGYNSPLHF
NA,TRBJ1-4,NA,TRBV19,TGTGCCAGTAGTACTCGAATGCGGGGGGGCAATGAAAAACTGTTTTTT,CASSTRMRGGNEKLFF
NA,TRBJ1-1,NA,TRBV18,TGTGCCAGCTCACGTTTGGAGGACACTGAAGCTTTCTTT,CASSRLEDTEAFF
NA,TRBJ2-5,NA,TRBV5-4,TGTGCCAGCAGCTTGCGACAGGGACTGAATCAGACCCAGTACTTC,CASSLRQGLNQTQYF
NA,TRBJ2-4,NA,TRBV10-1,TGCGCCAGCAGTGCCGCTCGGCGGGACATTCAGTACTTC,CASSAARRDIQYF
TRBD1,TRBJ2-7,NA,TRBV28,TGTGCCAGCATCAGAGACAGGGGCCACGAGCAGTACTTC,CASIRDRGHEQYF
NA,TRBJ1-3,NA,TRBV7-9,TGTGCCAGCAGCCCACGTGGCACCAACACGGGAAACACCATATATTTT,CASSPRGTNTGNTIYF
TRBD1,TRBJ1-1,NA,TRBV7-2,TGTGCCAGCAGCTTAATGGGACAGGGGGCCTCTGAAGCTTTCTTT,CASSLMGQGASEAFF
NA,TRBJ2-7,NA,TRBV21-1,TGTGCCAGCAGCACCTCGGAGCAGTACTTC,CASSTSEQYF
TRBD1,TRBJ1-5,NA,TRBV6-6,TGTGCCAGCAGTTCCACAGGGGAACAGCCCCAGCATTTT,CASSSTGEQPQHF
NA,TRBJ2-3,NA,TRBV10-3,TGTGCCATCAGTGAAACAGGATATAGTGGCACAGATACGCAGTATTTT,CAISETGYSGTDTQYF
NA,TRBJ2-5,NA,TRBV7-9,TGTGCCAGCAGCTTATCAACAGGGCAGGGGGAGACCCAGTACTTC,CASSLSTGQGETQYF
TRBD1,TRBJ2-3,NA,TRBV19,TGTGCCAGTAGTTCCCGGACAGGGGGAAGAATTAATACGCAGTATTTT,CASSSRTGGRINTQYF
NA,TRBJ2-1,once,TRBV5-1,TGCGCCAGCACCCTAGGCGGAGCGGATGAGCAGTTCTTC,CASTLGGADEQFF
NA,TRBJ2-2,NA,TRBV3-1/TRBV3-2,TGTGCCAGCAGCCACAGGGGACGCGGGGAGCTGTTTTTT,CASSHRGRGELFF
TRBD1,TRBJ1-5,NA,TRBV12-3/TRBV12-4,TGTGCCAGCAGCCCCGGGACAGATCAGCCCCAGCATTTT,CASSPGTDQPQHF
TRBD2,TRBJ2-3,NA,TRBV9,TGTGCCAGCAGCCCCGGGGGACTAGCGGGAGCAGATACGCAGTATTTT,CASSPGGLAGADTQYF
TRBD2,TRBJ2-3,NA,TRBV7-6,TGTGCCAGCAGCTTAATAGCATCGCGGGAGGTTTTGGGTTTCACAGATACGCAGTATTTT,CASSLIASREVLGFTDTQYF
NA,TRBJ2-5,NA,TRBV15,TGTGCCACCAGCAGAGATCTTGAAGAGACCCAGTACTTC,CATSRDLEETQYF
NA,TRBJ2-7,NA,TRBV5-1,TGCGCCAGCAGCTTTGGGGGCGGGAGTGCCCACGAGCAGTACTTC,CASSFGGGSAHEQYF
TRBD1,TRBJ2-7,NA,TRBV6-5,TGTGCCAGCAGCTCCGGACAGGGACTCCCCCTGAAGCAGTACTTC,CASSSGQGLPLKQYF
NA,TRBJ1-1,NA,TRBV29-1,TGCAGCGTAGCAAAAGGGGGTACTGAAGCTTTCTTT,CSVAKGGTEAFF
NA,TRBJ2-1,NA,TRBV28,TGTGCCAGCAGCTTCAGCTCCTACAATGAGCAGTTCTTC,CASSFSSYNEQFF
NA,TRBJ2-1,NA,TRBV7-9,TGTGCAAGCAGGGGGGGAAATGAGCAGTTCTTC,CASRGGNEQFF
NA,TRBJ1-1,NA,TRBV18,TGTGCCAGCTCACCACGAGAGGGAATCTACACTGAAGCTTTCTTT,CASSPREGIYTEAFF
NA,TRBJ2-1,NA,TRBV21-1,TGTGCCAGCAGCAATGGTAGATTAAACAATGAGCAGTTCTTC,CASSNGRLNNEQFF
NA,TRBJ2-3,NA,TRBV28,TGTGCCAGCAGTTTAGTGGGCTTCGCAGATACGCAGTATTTT,CASSLVGFADTQYF
NA,TRBJ1-1,once,TRBV27,TGTGCCAGCAGTTTATTGAACATGAACACTGAAGCTTTCTTT,CASSLLNMNTEAFF
NA,TRBJ2-1,NA,TRBV12-3/TRBV12-4,TGTGCCAGCAGTAAGACAGGATTGGTCTTC,CASSKTGLVF
NA,TRBJ1-3,NA,TRBV3-1/TRBV3-2,TGTGCCAGCAGCCAACAGGACACCATATATTTT,CASSQQDTIYF
NA,TRBJ2-1,once,TRBV12-3/TRBV12-4,TGTGCCACCCGGTACCTCTCCTACAATGAGCAGTTCTTC,CATRYLSYNEQFF
NA,TRBJ1-4,NA,TRBV15,TGTGCCACCAGCAGAGCCTGGACATCGAATGAAAAACTGTTTTTT,CATSRAWTSNEKLFF
TRBD1,TRBJ1-1,NA,TRBV3-1/TRBV3-2,TGTGCCAGCAGCCCCAGGACAGGCACTGAAGCTTTCTTT,CASSPRTGTEAFF
NA,TRBJ1-2,NA,TRBV5-3,TGTGTCAGAAGCTTGACACCTCTCTATGGCTACACCTTC,CVRSLTPLYGYTF
NA,TRBJ2-1,NA,TRBV7-8,TGTGCCAGCAGCTTCGATCGGGACATGGAGAATGAGCAGTTCTTC,CASSFDRDMENEQFF
NA,TRBJ2-7,NA,TRBV5-1,TGCGCCAGCAGCATCGACGGGACAACCTACGAGCAGTACTTC,CASSIDGTTYEQYF
NA,TRBJ2-5,NA,TRBV5-6,TGTGCCAGCAGCTTGGGCAGGGCTGAGACCCAGTACTTC,CASSLGRAETQYF
TRBD2,TRBJ2-1,NA,TRBV5-1,TGCGCCAGCAGCTTGGAGGCACTAGCGGGACGGGAGCAGTTCTTC,CASSLEALAGREQFF
TRBD1,TRBJ2-1,NA,TRBV24-1,TGTGCCACCAGTGATTTAAGGACAGGGACCAGCTACAATGAGCAGTTCTTC,CATSDLRTGTSYNEQFF
TRBD1,TRBJ1-1,NA,TRBV30,TGTGCCTGGAGTAAGACAGGGTTAAACACTGAAGCTTTCTTT,CAWSKTGLNTEAFF
NA,TRBJ2-5,NA,TRBV10-3,TGTGCCATCAGTAGGAGGGACCAAGAGACCCAGTACTTC,CAISRRDQETQYF
NA,TRBJ1-1,few,TRBV18,TGTGCCAGCTCACCGACAGAGAACACTGAAGCTTTCTTT,CASSPTENTEAFF